One sample yielded the 25 T cell receptor beta chains listed below, sequenced in a study of blood T cell repertoires in COVID-19. Profiling relied on immunoSEQ multiplex PCR, and the TCRdb table lists in-frame clones only, not all of them. The sample holds 180,000 or so clones, about 85% seen once. The sample was peripheral blood. These receptors all come from a woman aged 60-75 years with acute or convalescent COVID-19.

This chain joins TRBV5-1 and TRBJ1-1; D call uncertain. V was cut by 4 bases and J by 5 bases, with 12 bases left in between. In germline, CDR1 is SGHRS, CDR2 YFSETQ. This CDR3 is 13 amino acids long. The CDR3 bases are TGCGCCAGCAGCACCTGGGAGGGTACTGAAGCTTTCTTT. It is translated as CASSTWEGTEAFF.

V gene TRBV2 combines with J gene TRBJ1-2; 8 positions match TRBD1. J was trimmed by 3 bases and V by 5 bases; bases with no gene match: 2. Germline CDR1 is SNHLY and CDR2 is FYNNEI. The CDR3 runs 13 residues. CDR3 nucleotides: TGTGCCAGCAGTTACAGGGGGGACTATGGCTACACCTTC. Translated, it gives CASSYRGDYGYTF.

This clone was recorded only once. The chain carries TRBV12-3 or TRBV12-4 and TRBJ2-3; D might be TRBD1 (5 bases). V was trimmed by 3 bases and J by 5 bases, leaving 9 bases between them. This CDR3 has 13 residues. The CDR3 nucleotides read TGTGCCAGCAGTTTGGGGCGCCAAGATACGCAGTATTTT. It translates to CASSLGRQDTQYF.

The V and J genes are TRBV5-6 and TRBJ1-5; D is unclear. The CDR3 contains 14 residues. Trimming removed 0 bases at V and 4 bases at J, with 8 bases between. Germline CDR1 is SGHDT and CDR2 is YYEEEE. Written as DNA, the CDR3 is TGTGCCAGCAGCTTGGGTACAGTTAATCAGCCCCAGCATTTT. This encodes CASSLGTVNQPQHF.

V is TRBV5-8 and J is TRBJ1-5, with D hard to call. The germline gives CDR1 SGHTS, CDR2 YDEGEE. V lost 2 bases and J 2 bases, leaving 11 bases between the germline ends. CDR3 size: 15 residues. As DNA, the CDR3 is TGTGCCAGCAGCTTTACGAGGAAGGGCAATCAGCCCCAGCATTTT. It specifies CASSFTRKGNQPQHF.

The chain joins TRBV3-1 (or the pseudogene TRBV3-2) to TRBJ2-5; D is possibly TRBD2 (7 bases). This CDR3 is 16 amino acids long. Germline CDR1 is LGHDT and CDR2 is YNNKEL (reference sequence). V lost 5 bases and J lost 5, with 21 bases in between. The CDR3 DNA reads TGTGCCAGCAGCTCTCCCCTGGGGAGGGGGTTGGAGACCCAGTACTTC. It yields the protein CASSSPLGRGLETQYF.

The J gene is TRBJ1-2, the V gene TRBV2; unclear D gene. The CDR3 totals 12 residues. V lost 10 bases, J lost 3 bases, and 12 bases lay in between. CDR1 is SNHLY and CDR2 is FYNNEI in the germline V gene. The CDR3 DNA reads as TGTGCCACCCAGTCTACAGACTATGGCTACACCTTC. This translates into CATQSTDYGYTF.

This chain uses TRBV11-2 with TRBJ1-1; a possible D gene is TRBD1 (5 bases). This CDR3 contains 15 residues. The germline gives CDR1 SGHAT, CDR2 FQNNGV. With 0 bases removed from V and 11 bases from J, the gap between germline ends came to 19 bases. CDR3 region: CASSLEGAGPLVAFF. Here the CDR3 DNA reads TGTGCCAGCAGCTTAGAAGGGGCTGGGCCCCTTGTTGCTTTCTTT.

The chain links TRBV27 to TRBJ2-1; 9 nucleotides line up with TRBD2. The germline V gene encodes CDR1 MNHEY and CDR2 SMNVEV (reference sequence). With V trimmed by 2 bases and J by 4 bases, 9 bases remained unmatched. The CDR3 is 17 amino acids. The CDR3 nucleotides are TGTGCCAGCAGTTTACGGCTCGCGGGAGGGAAATACAATGAGCAGTTCTTC. This sequence encodes CASSLRLAGGKYNEQFF.

This clone was seen just once. V gene TRBV7-9 combines with J gene TRBJ2-1; 7 bases align to TRBD1. The CDR3 is 14 amino acids. After removal of 6 bases from V and 7 bases from J, the junction contained 9 bases not matched to a gene. Germline CDR1 is SEHNR and CDR2 is FQNEAQ (reference sequence). The CDR3 DNA is TGTGCCAGCAGAAGAGGACAGGTCGAGAATGAGCAGTTCTTC. Amino acid sequence: CASRRGQVENEQFF.

This clone was detected once. This chain connects TRBV11-3 to TRBJ1-1; weak D call: TRBD1 (6 bases). The CDR3 has 16 residues. Germline V gives CDR1 SGHNT, CDR2 YENEEA. V lost 4 bases and J 0 bases, leaving 15 bases between the germline ends. CDR3 sequence: CASSSWGDRMNTEAFF. CDR3 coding DNA: TGTGCCAGCAGCTCATGGGGCGACAGGATGAACACTGAAGCTTTCTTT.

The rearrangement links TRBV9 to TRBJ2-1, with 8 bases matching TRBD2. This CDR3 has 16 amino acids. Germline V gene sequence: CDR1 SGDLS, CDR2 YYNGEE. Germline trimming cut 7 bases from V and 0 bases from J; bases unmatched to any gene: 9. CDR3 in amino acids: CASGFGLAGSYNEQFF. The DNA of the CDR3 is TGTGCCAGCGGGTTCGGGCTAGCGGGCTCCTACAATGAGCAGTTCTTC.

This chain connects TRBV6-5 to TRBJ2-1; no clear D. The CDR3 length is 15 residues. Per the germline V gene, CDR1 is MNHEY and CDR2 is SVGAGI. V lost 4 bases and J lost 6, with 16 bases in between. The DNA for the CDR3 is TGTGCCAGCAGTTTTGGCGGCGCCGTTGGCAATGAGCAGTTCTTC. Translation: CASSFGGAVGNEQFF.

The rearrangement uses TRBV5-1 and TRBJ1-1, with a weak D call TRBD1 (5 bases). The CDR3 runs 14 residues. Germline V gene data show CDR1 as SGHRS and CDR2 as YFSETQ. Trimming took 7 bases from V and 0 from J, leaving 13 bases between them. This CDR3 reads CASGREGLNTEAFF. CDR3 bases: TGCGCCAGCGGAAGGGAGGGACTGAACACTGAAGCTTTCTTT.

This sequence joins TRBV19 and TRBJ2-1, with 13 bases aligning to TRBD2. Trimming took 3 bases from V and 7 from J; bases not matched to a gene: 3. This CDR3 is 15 amino acids long. Germline lookup yields CDR1 LNHDA and CDR2 SQIVND (reference sequence). The DNA of the CDR3 is TGTGCCAGTAGTATGGGACTAGCGGGAAAAAATGAGCAGTTCTTC. Translation: CASSMGLAGKNEQFF.

The chain has TRBV20-1 and TRBJ2-5; D is ambiguous. V gave up 1 base and J gave up 5 bases, with 5 bases separating them. Germline CDR1 is DFQATT and CDR2 is SNEGSKA (reference sequence). CDR3 length: 11 residues. The CDR3 DNA sequence: TGCAGTGCTAGAGTCGGGGAGACCCAGTACTTC. Translation: CSARVGETQYF.

This clone was observed a single time. The chain links TRBV5-1 to TRBJ2-7, with D possibly TRBD1 on 6 matching bases. Germline V lookup: CDR1 SGHRS, CDR2 YFSETQ. The length of the CDR3 is 14 residues. Between the trimmed V and J ends, which lost 0 bases and 6 bases, there was a span of 13 bases. The CDR3 reads CASSLGPQGLEQYF. CDR3 nucleotides: TGCGCCAGCAGCTTGGGACCCCAGGGGCTCGAGCAGTACTTC.

The genes are TRBV2 and TRBJ1-2; 8 bases align to TRBD1. The CDR3 has 14 residues. Germline loops: CDR1 SNHLY, CDR2 FYNNEI. Trimming removed 7 bases from V and 2 bases from J; junction bases left unmatched: 6. The CDR3 region is CASTPDRANYGYTF. CDR3 nucleotides: TGTGCCAGCACCCCGGACAGGGCAAACTATGGCTACACCTTC.

The chain has TRBV12-3 or TRBV12-4 and TRBJ1-2; no firm D call. The CDR3 runs to 11 residues. Trimming pared 3 bases from V and 4 bases from J, leaving 3 bases between. The CDR3 here is CASSFGYGYTF. CDR3 sequence (DNA): TGTGCCAGCAGTTTCGGCTATGGCTACACCTTC.

The genes are TRBV2 and TRBJ2-1, with 10 bases that match TRBD2. Germline-derived CDR1 and CDR2 are SNHLY and FYNNEI. V lost 0 bases, J lost 8 bases, and 7 bases stayed unmatched. CDR3 size: 16 residues. The CDR3 is CASSEAWASGRDEQFF. CDR3 DNA: TGTGCCAGCAGTGAAGCGTGGGCTAGCGGGAGAGATGAGCAGTTCTTC.

The chain joins TRBV2 to TRBJ2-1; D gene ambiguous. Trimming cost V 11 bases and J 7 bases, with 9 bases left between them. The CDR3 runs 10 residues. Germline V gene lookup returns CDR1 SNHLY and CDR2 FYNNEI. In DNA, the CDR3 is TGTGCCGCACTATTTAATGAGCAGTTCTTC. It translates to CAALFNEQFF.

Turning to this clone: Other DNA sequences within the sample encode an identical CDR3. The chain carries TRBV18 and TRBJ1-1; D may be TRBD1 (6 bases). The germline CDR1 and CDR2 sequences are KGHSH and LQKENI. V dropped 2 bases and J dropped 2 bases, with 9 bases sitting between them. The CDR3 is made up of 14 amino acids. The CDR3 region has the DNA TGTGCCAGCTCACCAGGACAGTTAAACACTGAAGCTTTCTTT. Translation: CASSPGQLNTEAFF.

Comments on this clone: Other DNA sequences in this specimen translate into the identical CDR3. The V call is TRBV5-1, the J call TRBJ2-5; 10 bases are a match to TRBD1. Germline V gives CDR1 SGHRS, CDR2 YFSETQ. The CDR3 totals 15 residues. The junction had 6 bases not matched to a gene; V was cut back by 4 bases and J by 3 bases. The CDR3 bases are TGCGCCAGCAGCGCAGGGACAGGGGTAAAAGAGACCCAGTACTTC. This translates into CASSAGTGVKETQYF.

The chain joins TRBV3-1 (or the pseudogene TRBV3-2) to TRBJ2-2; the D gene is possibly TRBD1 (5 bases). V lost 4 bases and J lost 8, with 14 bases in between. Germline CDR1 is LGHDT and CDR2 is YNNKEL (reference sequence). The CDR3 extends over 14 amino acids. The CDR3 DNA follows: TGTGCCAGCAGCCTCTCAGGGTCGAAGGGGGAGCTGTTTTTT. This encodes CASSLSGSKGELFF.

The chain combines TRBV5-6 with TRBJ1-2; 10 bases are shared with TRBD1. Germline V CDR1 and CDR2: SGHDT, YYEEEE. The CDR3 has 14 amino acids. Losses at the gene ends were 4 bases for V and 8 bases for J; bases not matched to a gene: 8. The CDR3 reads CASSPGTGVEGYTF. In DNA form, the CDR3 reads TGTGCCAGCAGCCCCGGGACAGGGGTTGAAGGCTACACCTTC.